A single sample is the source of the 14 T cell receptor beta chains below, sequenced in a study of spatial heterogeneity in lung cancer (dated by TCRdb to about 2019). Overall results and qualifications from the work: The tumor nonsynonymous mutation count correlated with the number of expanded alpha and beta TCRs within the tumor.

The label giving this sample's time point can be read as: sample taken at primary tumor resection. Their antigens are not known. The library was made by 5' RACE. Reads for this sample came from a NextSeq 500. TCRdb passed the public sequencing reads through fastp at Q25 and MiXCR, retaining productive beta sequences. Records with the same CDR3 protein are collapsed into one entry carrying the most frequent genes and DNA. The sample table lists over 15,000 distinct CDR3 sequences, approximately 6.8% of them with a count of one. The ten top clones hold about 18% of the sample. Material: lung tumor tissue, obtained at surgery. These receptors came from a female donor with early-stage non-small cell lung cancer.

On this clonotype: This beta chain lies outside the target of a library built for alpha chains; its clone size means little. The chain couples TRBV12-3 or TRBV12-4 to TRBJ1-1; D gene ambiguous. V dropped 6 bases and J dropped 1 base, with 12 bases sitting between them. This CDR3 is built from 14 residues. CDR3 DNA sequence: TGTGCCAGCAGCCCCTGGTACCCGAACACTGAAGCTTTCTTT. This gives the protein CASSPWYPNTEAFF.

In its sample, this clonotype ranks as medium-sized (0.01 to 0.1%). This beta chain slipped into a library made for alpha chains as a stray read, so its size is not meaningful. V is TRBV28 and J is TRBJ2-3, with 8 bases identical to TRBD1. Unmatched junction bases numbered 3, after V lost 1 base and J lost 3 bases. Per germline, CDR1 MDHEN and CDR2 SYDVKM. The CDR3 covers 15 residues. The CDR3 is CASSLFRGQTDTQYF. In DNA, the CDR3 is TGTGCCAGCAGTTTATTCAGGGGGCAGACAGATACGCAGTATTTT. The full variable domain, its missing parts supplied by reference TRBV28 and TRBJ2-3, is DVKVTQSSRYLVKRTGEKVFLECVQDMDHENMFWYRQDPGLGLRLIYFSYDVKMKEKGDIPEGYSVSREKKERFSLILESASTNQTSMYLCASSLFRGQTDTQYFGPGTRLTVL.

This clonotype is medium-sized within its sample. This beta chain turned up in a library designed for alpha chains; as an off-target read, its abundance says little. The chain recombines TRBV12-3 or TRBV12-4 with TRBJ1-1, with a weak D call TRBD1 (5 bases). V lost 6 bases to trimming and J lost 11 bases, with 19 bases between them. The CDR3 has 13 residues. The CDR3 loop reads CASSQLEGMEAFF. CDR3 sequence (DNA): TGTGCCAGCAGCCAATTGGAGGGGATGGAGGCTTTCTTT.

This clonotype was recorded at least ten times. This beta chain is a stray sequence in a library constructed for alpha chains; its clone size is not meaningful. The V gene is TRBV6-5, the J gene TRBJ1-6; TRBD1 is a possible D gene (5 bases). Trimming took off 6 bases at V and 7 bases at J, with 16 bases between the two ends. The CDR3 runs 15 residues. Germline V CDR1 and CDR2: MNHEY, SVGAGI. The CDR3 loop reads CASSRLGVWNSPLHF. The CDR3 DNA follows: TGTGCCAGCAGCCGCCTGGGGGTGTGGAATTCACCCCTCCACTTT.

This clonotype occurred many times. A library prepared for alpha chains yielded this beta chain as an off-target read; its size is of little meaning. The chain carries TRBV30 and TRBJ2-1, with 10 nucleotides matching TRBD1. Germline V lookup: CDR1 GTSNPN, CDR2 SVGIG (reference sequence). The CDR3 runs 13 residues. The trim removed 1 base at V and 7 bases at J, leaving 1 base unmatched. As DNA, the CDR3 is TGTGCCTGGAGTGGGGACAGGGGTAATGAGCAGTTCTTC. This encodes CAWSGDRGNEQFF.

This clonotype is medium-sized in the sample. For a library built for alpha chains, this beta chain is a stray read; little rests on its size. The rearrangement links TRBV11-3 to TRBJ2-5; 7 nucleotides line up with TRBD1. The CDR3 runs to 15 residues. In germline, CDR1 is SGHNT, CDR2 YENEEA. V gave up 3 bases and J gave up 3 bases; unmatched junction bases: 7. Here the CDR3 DNA reads TGTGCCAGCAGCTTTCCCCGACAGGGAAAAGAGACCCAGTACTTC. This sequence encodes CASSFPRQGKETQYF.

This clonotype was detected ten times or more. Since it is a stray read in a library aimed at alpha chains, this beta chain has a size that is not meaningful. The chain joins TRBV12-3 or TRBV12-4 to TRBJ1-5; D gene uncertain. Trimming shortened V by 1 base and J by 0 bases, and 7 bases separated the two germline ends. The CDR3 runs 15 residues. This CDR3 is CASSLEADSNQPQHF. The CDR3 DNA sequence: TGTGCCAGCAGTTTAGAGGCGGATAGCAATCAGCCCCAGCATTTT.

This clonotype was picked up a small number of times. For a library built for alpha chains, this beta chain is a stray read; little rests on its size. The chain links TRBV21-1 to TRBJ2-3. TRBV21-1 is listed as a pseudogene. This CDR3 contains 11 residues. CDR3 in amino acids: CASSPSDTQYF. CDR3 nucleotide sequence: TGTGCCAGCAGCCCATCAGATACGCAGTATTTT.

This clonotype was found many times. Because this beta chain is a stray read in a library intended to capture alpha chains, its abundance should not be given much weight. J is TRBJ1-2 and V is TRBV4-3, with D maybe TRBD1 (5 bases). The CDR3 totals 13 residues. Germline CDR1 reads LGHNA; CDR2 reads YSLEER. V was clipped by 0 bases and J by 3 bases, with 5 bases between them. CDR3: CASSQDRDYGYTF. CDR3 nucleotides: TGCGCCAGCAGCCAAGACAGGGACTATGGCTACACCTTC.

This clonotype was observed a few times. This beta chain was picked up by a library intended for alpha chains and is off target, so its count carries little meaning. The chain links TRBV9 to TRBJ1-3; D gene unclear. Germline assignment: CDR1 SGDLS and CDR2 YYNGEE. This CDR3 comprises 14 residues. V was cut by 5 bases and J by 0 bases, with 9 bases left in between. The CDR3 sequence is CASSAISSGNTIYF. The CDR3 nucleotides read TGTGCCAGCAGTGCTATCAGCTCTGGAAACACCATATATTTT.

By sample share, this clonotype is medium-sized. This beta chain came through as a stray read in a library set up for alpha chains, and its size says little. The chain combines TRBV7-2 with TRBJ2-1, with 9 bases matching TRBD2. V gave up 5 bases and J gave up 9 bases; unmatched junction bases: 14. Germline values: CDR1 SGHTA, CDR2 FQGNSA. The CDR3 totals 16 residues. As DNA, the CDR3 is TGTGCCAGCAGCCTCCGCGGGCGGGGGGGCCAAGGTGAGCAGTTCTTC. Protein product: CASSLRGRGGQGEQFF.

This clonotype was seen ten or more times. Since the library was made to target alpha chains, this beta chain is a stray read and its abundance is not meaningful. The chain recombines TRBV28 with TRBJ2-5; D gene uncertain. The V gene's germline CDR1 is MDHEN and CDR2 SYDVKM. The germline V and J ends were trimmed by 3 bases and 1 base, with 12 bases remaining between them. The CDR3 sequence is 15 residues long. The CDR3 DNA reads as TGTGCCAGCAGTTTGGCTGTCCGGGCCCAAGAGACCCAGTACTTC. This translates into CASSLAVRAQETQYF.

This clonotype was found many times. Because this beta chain is a stray read in a library intended to capture alpha chains, its abundance should not be given much weight. J is TRBJ1-2 and V is TRBV3-1; the D is unclear. CDR3 length: 12 residues. V was pared by 1 base and J by 4 bases, with 4 bases between. Per germline, CDR1 LGHDT and CDR2 YNNKEL (reference sequence). The CDR3 DNA reads TGTGCCAGCAGCCAAGTAGGCTATGGCTACACCTTC. This encodes CASSQVGYGYTF.

The table lists this clonotype with many counts. This beta chain is off target for a library built for alpha chains, so its abundance means little. V gene TRBV29-1 combines with J gene TRBJ1-3; D call uncertain. CDR1 is SQVTM, CDR2 ANQGSEA, per germline. V was clipped by 7 bases and J by 4 bases, with 8 bases between them. The CDR3 has 11 amino acids. Here the CDR3 reads CSARMGNTIYF. The CDR3 DNA reads TGCAGCGCCCGTATGGGAAACACCATATATTTT.